The sample holds many counts of the clone carrying this T cell receptor (beta chain). The sample is drawn from a study of T cells of healthy individuals. TCRdb used MiXCR to reprocess the 5' RACE reads, holding one entry per CDR3 protein. The repertoire holds 90,000 to 100,000 distinct CDR3 sequences, with 17% as singletons. The sequence was obtained from a human donor in good health.

CDR3 sequence: CASSLAPDGTTGELFF. CDR3 sequence (DNA): TGTGCCAGCAGTTTAGCCCCAGACGGAACCACCGGGGAGCTGTTTTTT. This chain uses TRBV12-3 or TRBV12-4 with TRBJ2-2; D remains ambiguous. The V and J ends lost 0 bases and 4 bases respectively, with 12 bases between them. CDR3 length: 16 amino acids.